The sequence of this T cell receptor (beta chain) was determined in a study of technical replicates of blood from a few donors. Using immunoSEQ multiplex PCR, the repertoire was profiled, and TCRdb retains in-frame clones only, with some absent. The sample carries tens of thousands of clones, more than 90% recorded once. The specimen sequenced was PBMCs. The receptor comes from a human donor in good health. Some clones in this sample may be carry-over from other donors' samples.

The CDR3 is CASSQGLGGETQYF. DNA for the CDR3: TGTGCCAGCAGCCAAGGATTAGGGGGCGAGACCCAGTACTTC. The gene calls are TRBV4-2 and TRBJ2-5; the match to TRBD1 covers 7 bases. Germline lookup yields CDR1 LGHNA and CDR2 YNFKEQ. The CDR3 covers 14 residues. Trimming took 1 base from V and 5 from J; bases not matched to a gene: 4.